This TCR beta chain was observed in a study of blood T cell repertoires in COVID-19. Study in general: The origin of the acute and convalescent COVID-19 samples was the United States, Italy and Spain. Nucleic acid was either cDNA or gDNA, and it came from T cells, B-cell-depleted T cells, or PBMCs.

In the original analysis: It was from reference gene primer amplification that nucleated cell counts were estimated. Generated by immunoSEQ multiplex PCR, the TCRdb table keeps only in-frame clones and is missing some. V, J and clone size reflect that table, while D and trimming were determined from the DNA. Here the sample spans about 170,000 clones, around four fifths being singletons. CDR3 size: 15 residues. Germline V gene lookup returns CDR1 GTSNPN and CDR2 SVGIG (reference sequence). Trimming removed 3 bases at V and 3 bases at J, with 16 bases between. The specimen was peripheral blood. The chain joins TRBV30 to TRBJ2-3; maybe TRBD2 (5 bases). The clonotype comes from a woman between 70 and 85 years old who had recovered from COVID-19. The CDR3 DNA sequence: TGTGCCTGGAGCCGGAGGCTAGGTGGGACAGATACGCAGTATTTT. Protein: CAWSRRLGGTDTQYF.